The 2 T cell receptor beta chains below all came from one sample that was sequenced in a study of blood T cell repertoires in COVID-19. Using immunoSEQ multiplex PCR, the repertoire was profiled, and TCRdb retains in-frame clones only, with some absent. In the table there are 270,000 or so clones, 88% of which are singletons. Sequences were obtained from PBMCs or T cells enriched from blood (not recorded which). All receptors derive from a woman between 40 and 50 years old with acute COVID-19.

The chain uses TRBV7-9 and TRBJ1-4; the D is unclear. Germline lookup yields CDR1 SEHNR and CDR2 FQNEAQ (reference sequence). This CDR3 contains 14 residues. V lost 5 bases to trimming and J lost 15 bases, with 22 bases between them. CDR3: CASSESWRSLYLFF. The CDR3, as DNA: TGTGCCAGCAGCGAAAGTTGGCGGAGCTTGTATTTGTTTTTT.

This chain links TRBV10-3 with TRBJ2-1, with D possibly matching TRBD1 (8 bases). The CDR3 covers 14 residues. Trimming cost V 2 bases and J 5 bases, with 10 bases left between them. In germline, CDR1 is ENHRY, CDR2 SYGVKD. Here the CDR3 DNA reads TGTGCCATCAGTGAGACAGGGGGGGACAATGAGCAGTTCTTC. This codes for CAISETGGDNEQFF.